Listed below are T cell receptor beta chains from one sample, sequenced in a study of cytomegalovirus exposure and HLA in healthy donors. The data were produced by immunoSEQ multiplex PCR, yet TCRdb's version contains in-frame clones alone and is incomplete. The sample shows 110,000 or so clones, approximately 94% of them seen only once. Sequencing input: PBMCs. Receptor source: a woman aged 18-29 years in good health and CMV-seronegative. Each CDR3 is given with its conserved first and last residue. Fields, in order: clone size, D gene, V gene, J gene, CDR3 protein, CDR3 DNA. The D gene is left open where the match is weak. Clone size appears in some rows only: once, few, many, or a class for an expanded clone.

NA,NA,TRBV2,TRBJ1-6,CASSGGRQSNSPLHF,TGTGCCAGCAGTGGGGGCAGGCAGAGTAATTCACCCCTCCACTTT
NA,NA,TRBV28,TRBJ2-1,CASSLSGSSYNEQFF,TGTGCCAGCAGTTTATCTGGGAGCTCCTACAATGAGCAGTTCTTC
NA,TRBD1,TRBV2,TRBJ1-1,CASLQGGNTEAFF,TGTGCCAGCCTACAGGGGGGGAACACTGAAGCTTTCTTT
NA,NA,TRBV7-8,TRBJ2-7,CASSLGSLEQYF,TGTGCCAGCAGCTTAGGAAGCCTCGAGCAGTACTTC
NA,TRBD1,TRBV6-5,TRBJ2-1,CASSWKTGTEQFF,TGTGCCAGCAGTTGGAAGACAGGGACTGAGCAGTTCTTC
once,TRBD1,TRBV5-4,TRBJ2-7,CASSRTGYEQYF,TGTGCCAGCAGCCGGACAGGGTACGAGCAGTACTTC
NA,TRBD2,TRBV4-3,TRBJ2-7,CASSQGLAGTYEQYF,TGCGCCAGCAGCCAAGGGCTAGCGGGGACCTACGAGCAGTACTTC
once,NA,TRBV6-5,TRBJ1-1,CASTPGQSNTEAFF,TGTGCCAGCACCCCCGGACAGTCGAACACTGAAGCTTTCTTT
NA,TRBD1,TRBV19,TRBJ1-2,CASSIVTGYGYTF,TGTGCCAGTAGTATAGTGACAGGGTATGGCTACACCTTC
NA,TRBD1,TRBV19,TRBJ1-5,CASTRPQGAHNQPQHF,TGTGCCAGTACCCGTCCGCAGGGGGCCCACAATCAGCCCCAGCATTTT
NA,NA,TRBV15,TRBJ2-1,CATTVSSYNEQFF,TGTGCCACCACTGTCAGCTCCTACAATGAGCAGTTCTTC